The clone carrying this T cell receptor beta chain was counted many times. The data belong to a study of kidney transplant recipient with SARS-CoV-2 infection. TCRdb analysed the reads with MiXCR anew, one entry per CDR3 protein. The data hold fewer than 250,000 distinct CDR3 sequences, with around 30% observed a single time. Between the trimmed V and J ends, which lost 1 base and 6 bases, there was a span of 7 bases. The CDR3 spans 13 residues. Germline CDR1 reads MDHEN; CDR2 reads SYDVKM. Sequenced material: a blood sample, taken at baseline and between days 110 and 120 from a kidney transplant recipient. The sequence was collected from a male patient aged 25-45 years who had COVID-19 and was a kidney transplant recipient. Some T cells may arise from the graft donor. This sequence joins TRBV28 and TRBJ2-1; D is uncertain. The DNA of the CDR3 is TGTGCCAGCAGTTTATCCAGTCTCAATGAGCAGTTCTTC. Its protein is CASSLSSLNEQFF.